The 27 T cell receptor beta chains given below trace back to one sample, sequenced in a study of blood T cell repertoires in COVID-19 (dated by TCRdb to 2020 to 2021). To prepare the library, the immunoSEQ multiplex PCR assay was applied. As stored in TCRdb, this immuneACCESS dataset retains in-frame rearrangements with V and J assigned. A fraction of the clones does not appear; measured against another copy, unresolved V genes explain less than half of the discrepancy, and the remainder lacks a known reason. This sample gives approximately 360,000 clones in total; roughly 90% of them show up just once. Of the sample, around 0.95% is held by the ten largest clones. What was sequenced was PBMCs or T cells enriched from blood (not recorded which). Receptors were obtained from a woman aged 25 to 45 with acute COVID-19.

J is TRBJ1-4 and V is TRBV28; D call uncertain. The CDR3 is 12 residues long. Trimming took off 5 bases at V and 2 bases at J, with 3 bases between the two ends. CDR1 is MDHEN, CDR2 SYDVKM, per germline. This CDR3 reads CASSLTNEKLFF. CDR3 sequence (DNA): TGTGCCAGCAGTCTCACTAATGAAAAACTGTTTTTT. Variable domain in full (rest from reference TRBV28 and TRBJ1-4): DVKVTQSSRYLVKRTGEKVFLECVQDMDHENMFWYRQDPGLGLRLIYFSYDVKMKEKGDIPEGYSVSREKKERFSLILESASTNQTSMYLCASSLTNEKLFFGSGTQLSVL.

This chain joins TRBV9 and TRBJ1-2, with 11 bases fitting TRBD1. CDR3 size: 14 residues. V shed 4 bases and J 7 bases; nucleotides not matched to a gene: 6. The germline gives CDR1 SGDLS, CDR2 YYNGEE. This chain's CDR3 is CASSRAGQGVGYTF. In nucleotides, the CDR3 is TGTGCCAGCAGCCGAGCGGGACAGGGGGTTGGCTACACCTTC.

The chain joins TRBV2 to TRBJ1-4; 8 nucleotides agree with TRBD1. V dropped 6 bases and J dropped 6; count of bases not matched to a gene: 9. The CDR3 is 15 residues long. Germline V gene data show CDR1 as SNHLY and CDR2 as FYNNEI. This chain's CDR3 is CASRVGQGGYEKLFF. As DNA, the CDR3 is TGTGCCAGCAGAGTAGGACAGGGAGGGTATGAAAAACTGTTTTTT.

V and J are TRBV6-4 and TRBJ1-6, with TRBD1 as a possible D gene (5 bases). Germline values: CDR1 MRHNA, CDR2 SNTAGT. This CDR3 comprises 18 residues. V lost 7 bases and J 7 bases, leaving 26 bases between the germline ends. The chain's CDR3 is CASIEGRSIGGGNSPLHF. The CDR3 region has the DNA TGTGCCAGCATCGAAGGTAGATCAATTGGGGGGGGAAATTCACCCCTCCACTTT.

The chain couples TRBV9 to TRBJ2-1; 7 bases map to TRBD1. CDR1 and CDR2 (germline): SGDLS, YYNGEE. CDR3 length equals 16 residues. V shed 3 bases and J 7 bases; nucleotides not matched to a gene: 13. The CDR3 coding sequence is TGTGCCAGCAGCGCCGGGTGGCAGGGGGTGATTAATGAGCAGTTCTTC. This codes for CASSAGWQGVINEQFF.

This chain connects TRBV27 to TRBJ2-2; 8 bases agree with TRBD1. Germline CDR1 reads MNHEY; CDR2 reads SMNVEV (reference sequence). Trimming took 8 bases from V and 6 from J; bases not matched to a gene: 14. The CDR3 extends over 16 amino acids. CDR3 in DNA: TGTGCCAGCGGAGCTCGGACAGGGTTGTTCTCCGGGGAGCTGTTTTTT. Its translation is CASGARTGLFSGELFF.

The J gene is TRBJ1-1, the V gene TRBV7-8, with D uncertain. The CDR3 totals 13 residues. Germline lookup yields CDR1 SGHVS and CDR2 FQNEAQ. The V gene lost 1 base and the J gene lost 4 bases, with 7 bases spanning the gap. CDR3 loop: CASSLGGGTEAFF. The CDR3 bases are TGTGCCAGCAGCTTAGGGGGAGGCACTGAAGCTTTCTTT.

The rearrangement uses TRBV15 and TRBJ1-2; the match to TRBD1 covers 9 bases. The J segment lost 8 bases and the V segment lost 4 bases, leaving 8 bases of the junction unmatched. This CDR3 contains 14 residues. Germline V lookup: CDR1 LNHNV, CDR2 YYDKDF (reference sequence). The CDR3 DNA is TGTGCCACCAGCACGGGACAGGGCCAGAAGGGCTACACCTTC. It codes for CATSTGQGQKGYTF.

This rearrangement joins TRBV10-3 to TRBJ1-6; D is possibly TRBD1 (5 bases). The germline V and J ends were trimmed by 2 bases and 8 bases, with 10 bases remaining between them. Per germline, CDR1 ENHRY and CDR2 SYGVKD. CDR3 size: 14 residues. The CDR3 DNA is TGTGCCATCAGTGAGCGCAGGGTCGATTCACCCCTCCACTTT. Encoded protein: CAISERRVDSPLHF.

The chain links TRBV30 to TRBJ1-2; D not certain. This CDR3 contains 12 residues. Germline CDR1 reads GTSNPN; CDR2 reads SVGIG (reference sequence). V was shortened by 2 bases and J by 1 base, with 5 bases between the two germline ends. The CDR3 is CAWSRVNYGYTF. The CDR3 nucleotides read TGTGCCTGGAGTCGGGTTAACTATGGCTACACCTTC.

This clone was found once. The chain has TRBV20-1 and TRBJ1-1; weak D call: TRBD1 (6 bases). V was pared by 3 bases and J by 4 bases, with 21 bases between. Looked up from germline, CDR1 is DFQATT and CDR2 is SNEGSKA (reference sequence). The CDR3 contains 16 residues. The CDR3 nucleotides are TGCAGTGCTAGTAGAACAGGGTTCGGGTTGGGCACTGAAGCTTTCTTT. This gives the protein CSASRTGFGLGTEAFF.

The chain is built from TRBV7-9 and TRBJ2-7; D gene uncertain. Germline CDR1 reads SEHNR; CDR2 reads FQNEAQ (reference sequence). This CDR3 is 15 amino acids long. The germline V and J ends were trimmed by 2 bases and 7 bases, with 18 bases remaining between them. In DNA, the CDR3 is TGTGCCAGCAGCTTACTGGCTCCCCCCCGACTGGAGCAGTACTTC. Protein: CASSLLAPPRLEQYF.

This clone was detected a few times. CDR3 sequence (DNA): TGTGCCAGCAAAGGCAGGATCAGCAATCAGCCCCAGCATTTT. Protein product: CASKGRISNQPQHF. This chain uses TRBV2 with TRBJ1-5; no clear D gene. The CDR3 runs to 14 residues. CDR1 and CDR2 (germline): SNHLY, FYNNEI. The ends were cut back, 7 bases at V and 1 base at J, with 11 bases in the middle. The full variable domain, its missing parts supplied by reference TRBV2 and TRBJ1-5, is EPEVTQTPSHQVTQMGQEVILRCVPISNHLYFYWYRQILGQKVEFLVSFYNNEISEKSEIFDDQFSVERPDGSNFTLKIRSTKLEDSAMYFCASKGRISNQPQHFGDGTRLSIL.

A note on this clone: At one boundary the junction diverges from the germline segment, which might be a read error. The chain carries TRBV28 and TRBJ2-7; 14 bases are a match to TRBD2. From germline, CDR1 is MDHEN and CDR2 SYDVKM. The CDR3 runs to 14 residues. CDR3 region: CASRPPGTSGGPGF. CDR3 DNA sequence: TGTGCCAGCAGACCTCCCGGGACTAGCGGGGGACCTGGGTTC.

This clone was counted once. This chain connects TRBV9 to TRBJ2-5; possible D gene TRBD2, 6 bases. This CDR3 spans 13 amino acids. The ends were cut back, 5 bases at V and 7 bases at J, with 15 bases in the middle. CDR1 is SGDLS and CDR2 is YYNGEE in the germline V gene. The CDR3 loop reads CASSWGDGATQYF. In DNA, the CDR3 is TGTGCCAGCAGTTGGGGGGACGGTGCGACCCAGTACTTC. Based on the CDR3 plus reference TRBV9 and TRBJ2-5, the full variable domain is DSGVTQTPKHLITATGQRVTLRCSPRSGDLSVYWYQQSLDQGLQFLIQYYNGEERAKGNILERFSAQQFPDLHSELNLSSLELGDSALYFCASSWGDGATQYFGPGTRLLVL.

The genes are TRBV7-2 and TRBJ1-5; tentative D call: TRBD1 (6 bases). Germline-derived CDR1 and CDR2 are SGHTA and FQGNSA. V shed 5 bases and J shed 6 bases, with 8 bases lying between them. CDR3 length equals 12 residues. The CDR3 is CASSVQGQPQHF. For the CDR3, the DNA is TGTGCCAGCAGCGTACAGGGTCAGCCCCAGCATTTT.

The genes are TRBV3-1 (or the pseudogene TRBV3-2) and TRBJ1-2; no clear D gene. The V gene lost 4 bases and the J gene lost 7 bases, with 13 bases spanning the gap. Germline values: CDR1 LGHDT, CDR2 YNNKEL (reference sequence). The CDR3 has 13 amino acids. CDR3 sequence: CASSLRAGGGYTF. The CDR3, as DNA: TGTGCCAGCAGCCTGAGGGCTGGTGGTGGCTACACCTTC.

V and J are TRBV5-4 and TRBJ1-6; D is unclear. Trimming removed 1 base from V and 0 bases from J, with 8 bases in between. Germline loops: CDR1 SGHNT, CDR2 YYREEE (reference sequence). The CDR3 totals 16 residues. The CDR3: CASSLISSSYNSPLHF. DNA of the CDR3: TGTGCCAGCAGCTTGATAAGTAGCTCCTATAATTCACCCCTCCACTTT. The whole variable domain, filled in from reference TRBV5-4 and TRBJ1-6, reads ETGVTQSPTHLIKTRGQQVTLRCSSQSGHNTVSWYQQALGQGPQFIFQYYREEENGRGNFPPRFSGLQFPNYSSELNVNALELDDSALYLCASSLISSSYNSPLHFGNGTRLTVT.

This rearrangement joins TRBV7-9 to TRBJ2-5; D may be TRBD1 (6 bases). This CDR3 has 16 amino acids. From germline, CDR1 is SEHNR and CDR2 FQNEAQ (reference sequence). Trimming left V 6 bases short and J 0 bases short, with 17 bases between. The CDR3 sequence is CASSHWDTEYQETQYF. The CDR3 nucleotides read TGTGCCAGCAGTCATTGGGACACCGAGTACCAAGAGACCCAGTACTTC.

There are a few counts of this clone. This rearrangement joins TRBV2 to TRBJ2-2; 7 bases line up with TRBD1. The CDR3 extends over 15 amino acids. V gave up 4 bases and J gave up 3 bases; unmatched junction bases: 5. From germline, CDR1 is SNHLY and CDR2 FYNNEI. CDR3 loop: CASSGQGRHTGELFF. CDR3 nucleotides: TGTGCCAGCAGTGGACAGGGTCGTCACACCGGGGAGCTGTTTTTT.

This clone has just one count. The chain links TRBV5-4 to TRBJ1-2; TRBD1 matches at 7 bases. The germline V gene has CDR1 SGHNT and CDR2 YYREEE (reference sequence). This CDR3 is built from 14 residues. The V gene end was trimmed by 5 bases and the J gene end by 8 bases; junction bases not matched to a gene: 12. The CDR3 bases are TGTGCCAGCAGTTCGGGACAGCTCCTGGGAGGCTACACCTTC. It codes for CASSSGQLLGGYTF.

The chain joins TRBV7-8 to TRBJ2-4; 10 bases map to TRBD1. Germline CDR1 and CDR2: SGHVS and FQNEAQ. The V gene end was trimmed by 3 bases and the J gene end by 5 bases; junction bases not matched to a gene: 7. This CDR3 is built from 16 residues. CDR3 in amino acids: CASSFTGTGAENIQYF. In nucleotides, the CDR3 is TGTGCCAGCAGCTTCACCGGGACAGGGGCCGAAAACATTCAGTACTTC.

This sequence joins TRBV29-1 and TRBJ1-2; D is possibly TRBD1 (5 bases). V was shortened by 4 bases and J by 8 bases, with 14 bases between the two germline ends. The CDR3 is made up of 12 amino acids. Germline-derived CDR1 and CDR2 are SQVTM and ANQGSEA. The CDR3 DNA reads TGCAGCGTTGTGGTGGGGACTAGAGGCTACACCTTC. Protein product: CSVVVGTRGYTF.

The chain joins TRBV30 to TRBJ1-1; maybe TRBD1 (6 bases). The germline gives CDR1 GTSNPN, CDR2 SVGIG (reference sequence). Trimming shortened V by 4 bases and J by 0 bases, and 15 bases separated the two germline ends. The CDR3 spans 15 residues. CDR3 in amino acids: CAWKRDITLNTEAFF. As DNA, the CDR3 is TGTGCCTGGAAACGGGACATCACTTTGAACACTGAAGCTTTCTTT.

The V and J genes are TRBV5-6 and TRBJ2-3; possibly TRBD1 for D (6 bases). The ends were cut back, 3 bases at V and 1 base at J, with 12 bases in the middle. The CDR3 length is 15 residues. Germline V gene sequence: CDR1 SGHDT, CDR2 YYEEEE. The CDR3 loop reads CASSSQYRGTDTQYF. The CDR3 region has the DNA TGTGCCAGCAGCTCTCAATACAGGGGCACAGATACGCAGTATTTT. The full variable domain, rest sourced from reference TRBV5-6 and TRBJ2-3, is DAGVTQSPTHLIKTRGQQVTLRCSPKSGHDTVSWYQQALGQGPQFIFQYYEEEERQRGNFPDRFSGHQFPNYSSELNVNALLLGDSALYLCASSSQYRGTDTQYFGPGTRLTVL.

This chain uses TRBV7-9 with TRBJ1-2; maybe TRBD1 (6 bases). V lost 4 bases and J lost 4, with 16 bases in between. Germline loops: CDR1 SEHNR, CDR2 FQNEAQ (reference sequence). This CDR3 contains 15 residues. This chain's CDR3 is CASSSISLGAYGYTF. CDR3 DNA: TGTGCCAGCAGCTCAATCTCCCTGGGGGCCTATGGCTACACCTTC.

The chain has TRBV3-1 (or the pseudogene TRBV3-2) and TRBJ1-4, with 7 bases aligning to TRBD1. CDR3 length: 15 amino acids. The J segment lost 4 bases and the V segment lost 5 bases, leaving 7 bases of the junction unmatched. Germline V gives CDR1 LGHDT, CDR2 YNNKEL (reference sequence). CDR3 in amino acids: CASSYPGQYNEKLFF. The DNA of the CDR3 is TGTGCCAGCAGCTATCCGGGACAGTATAATGAAAAACTGTTTTTT.